Below, 7 T cell receptor beta chains from the same sample are listed, as sequenced in a study of monozygotic twins with inflammatory bowel disease. From its re-call of the 5' RACE reads, TCRdb lists each CDR3 protein once, without DNA. The sample has approximately 160,000 distinct CDR3 sequences. Material: blood. The receptors come from a human donor with ulcerative colitis or Crohn's disease, or a healthy co-twin of an affected twin (not recorded which).

The CDR3 protein is CSARRDQPYEQYF. The V gene is TRBV20-1, the J gene TRBJ2-7; the D gene TCRdb calls, TRBD2, cannot be checked with no DNA. Germline CDR1 DFQATT, CDR2 SNEGSKA (reference sequence). The CDR3 totals 13 residues.

The chain combines TRBV12-5 with TRBJ1-1; TCRdb selects TRBD1, and the lack of DNA leaves this call unchecked. The CDR3 covers 14 residues. Germline CDR1 and CDR2: LGHNT and FRNRAP. Here the CDR3 reads CASGTRQEDTEAFF.

This chain joins TRBV7-2 and TRBJ2-7; TCRdb proposes TRBD2, but this gene call is untestable without DNA. There are 14 residues in the CDR3. From germline, CDR1 is SGHTA and CDR2 FQGNSA. CDR3 residues: CASSFPAGGYEQYF.

The chain is built from TRBV9 and TRBJ2-2; with no DNA, the TCRdb D assignment of TRBD1 cannot be verified. CDR3 length: 16 residues. Germline values: CDR1 SGDLS, CDR2 YYNGEE. CDR3: CASSVEGANPTGELFF.

The V and J genes are TRBV20-1 and TRBJ1-1. Germline lookup yields CDR1 DFQATT and CDR2 SNEGSKA (reference sequence). This CDR3 has 14 residues. The CDR3 is CTCTGAEVNTEAFF.

The chain employs TRBV5-1 and TRBJ2-3; TCRdb names TRBD1, which stays unverified in the absence of DNA. Germline values: CDR1 SGHRS, CDR2 YFSETQ. This CDR3 comprises 14 residues. The CDR3 sequence: CASSLGGFPDTQYF.

The V and J genes are TRBV9 and TRBJ2-2; absent DNA, TCRdb's TRBD2 call cannot be checked. Looked up from germline, CDR1 is SGDLS and CDR2 is YYNGEE. The CDR3 sequence is 15 residues long. CDR3 protein: CASSVAGRRTGELFF.